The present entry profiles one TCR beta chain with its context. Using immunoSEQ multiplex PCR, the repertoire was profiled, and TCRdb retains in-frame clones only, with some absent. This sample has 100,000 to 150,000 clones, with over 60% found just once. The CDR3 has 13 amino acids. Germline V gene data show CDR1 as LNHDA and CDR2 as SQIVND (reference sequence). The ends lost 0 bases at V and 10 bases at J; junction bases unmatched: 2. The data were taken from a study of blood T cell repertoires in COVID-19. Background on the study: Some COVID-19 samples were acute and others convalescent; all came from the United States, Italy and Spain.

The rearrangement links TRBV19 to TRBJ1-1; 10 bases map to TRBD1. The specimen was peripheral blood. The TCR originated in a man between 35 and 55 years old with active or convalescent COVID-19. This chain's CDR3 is CASSIDRDRGAFF. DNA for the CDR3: TGTGCCAGTAGTATAGATCGGGACAGGGGAGCTTTCTTT.